Each of the 3 T cell receptor beta chains below was sequenced from the same sample in a study of blood T cell repertoires in COVID-19. Data came from immunoSEQ multiplex PCR; TCRdb stores just in-frame clones and leaves some out. This table has roughly 450,000 clones, about nine tenths appearing once. What was sequenced was PBMCs or T cells enriched from blood (not recorded which). Receptors were obtained from a young man who had recovered from COVID-19.

For the CDR3, the DNA is TGTGCCAGCAGCCGTACAGAATACACTGGAAACACCATATATTTT. As protein: CASSRTEYTGNTIYF. The gene calls are TRBV7-9 and TRBJ1-3; D gene unclear. The ends were cut back, 5 bases at V and 2 bases at J, with 13 bases in the middle. Germline-derived CDR1 and CDR2 are SEHNR and FQNEAQ (reference sequence). CDR3 length: 15 residues.

V is TRBV29-1 and J is TRBJ1-6; D not certain. The CDR3 extends over 13 amino acids. Between the trimmed V and J ends, which lost 5 bases and 7 bases, there was a span of 12 bases. Germline loops: CDR1 SQVTM, CDR2 ANQGSEA. The CDR3 loop reads CSVRTPGNSPLHF. The DNA for the CDR3 is TGCAGCGTTCGCACCCCAGGAAATTCACCCCTCCACTTT.

This clone came up a few times. This rearrangement joins TRBV6-1 to TRBJ1-4; tentatively, D is TRBD1 (6 bases). V was cut by 0 bases and J by 0 bases, with 17 bases left in between. The CDR3 runs 19 residues. Germline V gives CDR1 MNHNS, CDR2 SASEGT. CDR3 coding DNA: TGTGCCAGCAGTGAAGCCACGGGACACCATCCGTCAACTAATGAAAAACTGTTTTTT. Protein product: CASSEATGHHPSTNEKLFF.